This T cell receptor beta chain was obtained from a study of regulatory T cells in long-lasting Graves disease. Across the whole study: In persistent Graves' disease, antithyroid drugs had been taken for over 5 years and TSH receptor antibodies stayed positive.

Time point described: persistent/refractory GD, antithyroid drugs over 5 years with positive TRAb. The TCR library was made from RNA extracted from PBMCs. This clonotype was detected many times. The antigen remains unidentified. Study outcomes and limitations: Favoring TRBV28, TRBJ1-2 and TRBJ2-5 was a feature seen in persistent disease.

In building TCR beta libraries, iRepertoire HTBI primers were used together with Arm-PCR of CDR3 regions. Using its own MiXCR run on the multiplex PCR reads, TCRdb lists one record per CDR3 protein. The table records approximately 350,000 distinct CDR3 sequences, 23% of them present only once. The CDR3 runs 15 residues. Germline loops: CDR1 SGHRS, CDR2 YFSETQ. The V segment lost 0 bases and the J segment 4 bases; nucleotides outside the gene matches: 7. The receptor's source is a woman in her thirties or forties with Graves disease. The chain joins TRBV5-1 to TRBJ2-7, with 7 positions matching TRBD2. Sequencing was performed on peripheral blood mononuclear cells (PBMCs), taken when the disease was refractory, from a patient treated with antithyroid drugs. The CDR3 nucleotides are TGCGCCAGCAGCTTGGAGGTGCGGGGGACTTACGAGCAGTACTTC. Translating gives CASSLEVRGTYEQYF.